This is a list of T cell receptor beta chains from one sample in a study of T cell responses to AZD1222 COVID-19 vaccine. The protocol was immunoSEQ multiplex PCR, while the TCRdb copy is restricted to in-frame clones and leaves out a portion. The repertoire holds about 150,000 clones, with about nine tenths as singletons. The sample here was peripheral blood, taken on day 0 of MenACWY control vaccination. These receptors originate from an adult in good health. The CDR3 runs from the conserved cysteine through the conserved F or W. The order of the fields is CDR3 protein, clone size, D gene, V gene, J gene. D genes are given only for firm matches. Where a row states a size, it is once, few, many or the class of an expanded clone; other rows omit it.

CDR3: CASSLDGTSGWDEQFF
size: -
D: TRBD2
V: TRBV7-9
J: TRBJ2-1

CDR3: CASSRTGLGDQPQHF
size: few
D: TRBD1
V: TRBV2
J: TRBJ1-5

CDR3: CASSRGTGSNEKLFF
size: -
D: -
V: TRBV18
J: TRBJ1-4

CDR3: CASFRVGYGYTF
size: once
D: -
V: TRBV19
J: TRBJ1-2

CDR3: CASSTGLAGGPTTDTQYF
size: -
D: TRBD2
V: TRBV28
J: TRBJ2-3

CDR3: CASHRVGDDQPQHF
size: -
D: -
V: TRBV19
J: TRBJ1-5

CDR3: CASTQSPDGNTIYF
size: -
D: -
V: TRBV2
J: TRBJ1-3

CDR3: CASRGGGGTSGRLYEQYF
size: -
D: TRBD2
V: TRBV27
J: TRBJ2-7

CDR3: CASSLLGTSGSYEQFF
size: -
D: TRBD2
V: TRBV5-1
J: TRBJ2-1

CDR3: CASSPQQGIANYGYTF
size: -
D: -
V: TRBV18
J: TRBJ1-2

CDR3: CASSQEWGGGANTDTQYF
size: few
D: TRBD2
V: TRBV3-1/TRBV3-2
J: TRBJ2-3

CDR3: CASSVGGNDYGYTF
size: -
D: -
V: TRBV9
J: TRBJ1-2

CDR3: CASSLGALYGYTF
size: -
D: -
V: TRBV27
J: TRBJ1-2

CDR3: CASSPGTGRWEKLFF
size: -
D: TRBD1
V: TRBV4-1
J: TRBJ1-4

CDR3: CASSSSGSSYEQYF
size: -
D: TRBD2
V: TRBV6-5
J: TRBJ2-7

CDR3: CASTLWTEALYGYTF
size: once
D: -
V: TRBV5-6
J: TRBJ1-2

CDR3: CASSLDSSVDSYNEQFF
size: -
D: -
V: TRBV11-2
J: TRBJ2-1

CDR3: CASGTLAGEETQYF
size: -
D: TRBD2
V: TRBV9
J: TRBJ2-5

CDR3: CAIKVDTGENTEAFF
size: -
D: TRBD1
V: TRBV10-3
J: TRBJ1-1

CDR3: CASSVGDRGEADTQYF
size: -
D: TRBD1
V: TRBV9
J: TRBJ2-3

CDR3: CATHRENIYGYTF
size: -
D: -
V: TRBV19
J: TRBJ1-2

CDR3: CASSYTLFSRSYEQYF
size: few
D: -
V: TRBV6-5
J: TRBJ2-7

CDR3: CASSQVLGTVGIQYF
size: once
D: TRBD1
V: TRBV4-1
J: TRBJ2-4

CDR3: CASSLSPGQNGYTF
size: -
D: -
V: TRBV7-2
J: TRBJ1-2

CDR3: CASSSNENYEQYF
size: -
D: -
V: TRBV5-6
J: TRBJ2-7

CDR3: CASSPDRTYEQYF
size: -
D: TRBD1
V: TRBV19
J: TRBJ2-7

CDR3: CASSREGATESNQPQHF
size: -
D: TRBD1
V: TRBV3-1/TRBV3-2
J: TRBJ1-5

CDR3: CATWDRGTDTQYF
size: -
D: TRBD1
V: TRBV24-1
J: TRBJ2-3

CDR3: CASSHSGLLNTEAFF
size: -
D: -
V: TRBV4-2
J: TRBJ1-1

CDR3: CASSLKDARFDGYTF
size: -
D: -
V: TRBV13
J: TRBJ1-2

CDR3: CASSQDLGRTNTEAFF
size: -
D: -
V: TRBV4-2
J: TRBJ1-1

CDR3: CASSPSARADTIYF
size: -
D: -
V: TRBV7-9
J: TRBJ1-3

CDR3: CASSAGGRYEQYF
size: -
D: TRBD2
V: TRBV9
J: TRBJ2-7

CDR3: CASSYTGQGSADTQYF
size: -
D: TRBD1
V: TRBV7-6
J: TRBJ2-3

CDR3: CASSPAESSTNEKLFF
size: -
D: -
V: TRBV18
J: TRBJ1-4

CDR3: CASKTGSVYNEQFF
size: -
D: -
V: TRBV19
J: TRBJ2-1

CDR3: CASSLWAGGDQPQHF
size: -
D: TRBD1
V: TRBV5-1
J: TRBJ1-5

CDR3: CASSPRRGQGADTEAFF
size: -
D: TRBD1
V: TRBV7-9
J: TRBJ1-1

CDR3: CASSLGGLRTDTQYF
size: once
D: TRBD2
V: TRBV28
J: TRBJ2-3

CDR3: CASSTGQVFNEKLFF
size: -
D: -
V: TRBV6-4
J: TRBJ1-4

CDR3: CASSITGAPGSPLHF
size: -
D: TRBD1
V: TRBV19
J: TRBJ1-6

CDR3: CASSLGTGTDTQYF
size: -
D: -
V: TRBV5-1
J: TRBJ2-3

CDR3: CASGPGTSSGYTF
size: -
D: -
V: TRBV12-5
J: TRBJ1-2

CDR3: CSVEARGAQYF
size: few
D: -
V: TRBV29-1
J: TRBJ2-5

CDR3: CAWSGDSPNYGYTF
size: -
D: TRBD1
V: TRBV30
J: TRBJ1-2

CDR3: CASSPSLNTEAFF
size: once
D: -
V: TRBV11-1
J: TRBJ1-1

CDR3: CASVISGGADTQYF
size: few
D: -
V: TRBV11-2
J: TRBJ2-3

CDR3: CASTPDPNSNQPQHF
size: few
D: -
V: TRBV6-5
J: TRBJ1-5

CDR3: CASSLVGETQYF
size: -
D: -
V: TRBV5-4
J: TRBJ2-5

CDR3: CASSSGDAYEQYF
size: -
D: -
V: TRBV18
J: TRBJ2-7

CDR3: CASSPRRGLGTGELFF
size: once
D: -
V: TRBV3-1/TRBV3-2
J: TRBJ2-2

CDR3: CASSTFEGQTEKLFF
size: -
D: -
V: TRBV3-1/TRBV3-2
J: TRBJ1-4

CDR3: CASSLPDTWGDQPQHF
size: once
D: -
V: TRBV28
J: TRBJ1-5

CDR3: CASSPQGGTAFSTQYF
size: -
D: -
V: TRBV9
J: TRBJ2-5

CDR3: CASSRGIPNSPLHF
size: once
D: -
V: TRBV6-5
J: TRBJ1-6

CDR3: CASSVGAYNEQFF
size: -
D: -
V: TRBV9
J: TRBJ2-1

CDR3: CASSQALMDRVNNEQFF
size: -
D: TRBD1
V: TRBV4-3
J: TRBJ2-1

CDR3: CASSIDRGRETQYF
size: -
D: TRBD1
V: TRBV7-2
J: TRBJ2-5

CDR3: CASSQTGGKDEQYF
size: -
D: TRBD1
V: TRBV14
J: TRBJ2-7

CDR3: CASSLSGTGVPRANYGYTF
size: -
D: TRBD1
V: TRBV11-2
J: TRBJ1-2